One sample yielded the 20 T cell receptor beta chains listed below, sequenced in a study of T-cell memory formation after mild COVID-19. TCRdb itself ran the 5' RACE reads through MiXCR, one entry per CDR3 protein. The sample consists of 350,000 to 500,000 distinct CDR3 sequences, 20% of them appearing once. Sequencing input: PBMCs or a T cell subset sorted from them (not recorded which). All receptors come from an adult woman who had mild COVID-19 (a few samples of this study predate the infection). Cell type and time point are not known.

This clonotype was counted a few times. The CDR3 nucleotides are TGTGCCAGCAGCTTAGCGGCTCGAACTAATTCACCCCTCCACTTT. Its protein is CASSLAARTNSPLHF. This chain links TRBV7-9 with TRBJ1-6; D remains unclear. CDR1 and CDR2 (germline): SEHNR, FQNEAQ (reference sequence). The germline V and J ends were trimmed by 0 bases and 6 bases, with 9 bases remaining between them. The CDR3 has 15 residues. Supplemented by reference TRBV7-9 and TRBJ1-6, the full variable domain reads DTGVSQNPRHKITKRGQNVTFRCDPISEHNRLYWYRQTLGQGPEFLTYFQNEAQLEKSRLLSDRFSAERPKGSFSTLEIQRTEQGDSAMYLCASSLAARTNSPLHFGNGTRLTVT.

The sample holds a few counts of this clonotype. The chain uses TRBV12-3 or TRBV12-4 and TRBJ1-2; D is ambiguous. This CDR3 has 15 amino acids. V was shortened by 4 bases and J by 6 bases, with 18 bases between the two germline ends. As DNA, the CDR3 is TGTGCCAGCAGTTATGCCCCCCCAAGAGGGCATGGCTACACCTTC. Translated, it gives CASSYAPPRGHGYTF.

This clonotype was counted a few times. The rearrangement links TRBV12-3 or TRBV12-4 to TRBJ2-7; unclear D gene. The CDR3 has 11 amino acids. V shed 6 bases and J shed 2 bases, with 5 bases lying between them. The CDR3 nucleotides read TGTGCCAGCAGGGTCACCTACGAGCAGTACTTC. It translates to CASRVTYEQYF.

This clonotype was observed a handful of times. The CDR3 nucleotides are TGCGCCAGCAGCTTGGCCTACGCTCTAGCGAACACCGGGGAGCTGTTTTTT. Encoded protein: CASSLAYALANTGELFF. The chain recombines TRBV5-1 with TRBJ2-2, with D uncertain. With 0 bases removed from V and 0 bases from J, the gap between germline ends came to 12 bases. The germline V gene encodes CDR1 SGHRS and CDR2 YFSETQ. The length of the CDR3 is 17 residues. Full variable domain (rest looked up from reference TRBV5-1 and TRBJ2-2): KAGVTQTPRYLIKTRGQQVTLSCSPISGHRSVSWYQQTPGQGLQFLFEYFSETQRNKGNFPGRFSGRQFSNSRSEMNVSTLELGDSALYLCASSLAYALANTGELFFGEGSRLTVL.

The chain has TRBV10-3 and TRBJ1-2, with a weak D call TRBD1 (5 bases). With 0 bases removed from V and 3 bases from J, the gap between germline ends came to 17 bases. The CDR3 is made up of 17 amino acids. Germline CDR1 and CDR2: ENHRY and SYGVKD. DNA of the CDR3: TGTGCCATCAGTGAGTCTCTCAAGGCAGGGATCGACTATGGCTACACCTTC. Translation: CAISESLKAGIDYGYTF.

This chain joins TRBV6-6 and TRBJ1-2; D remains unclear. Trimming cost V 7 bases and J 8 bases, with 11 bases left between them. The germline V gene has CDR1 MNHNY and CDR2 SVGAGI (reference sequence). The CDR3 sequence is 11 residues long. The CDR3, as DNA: TGTGCCAGCACCATGGGAAGCGGCTACACCTTC. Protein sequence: CASTMGSGYTF.

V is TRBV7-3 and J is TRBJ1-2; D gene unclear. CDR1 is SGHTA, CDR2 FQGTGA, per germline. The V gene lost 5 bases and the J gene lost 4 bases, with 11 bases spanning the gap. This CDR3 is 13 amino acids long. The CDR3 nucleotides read TGTGCCAGCAGCCAAACGGACGGCTATGGCTACACCTTC. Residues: CASSQTDGYGYTF.

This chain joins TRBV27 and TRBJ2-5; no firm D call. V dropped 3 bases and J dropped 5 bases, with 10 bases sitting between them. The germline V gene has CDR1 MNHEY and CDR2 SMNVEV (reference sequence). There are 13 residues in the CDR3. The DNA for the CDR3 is TGTGCCAGCAGTTTCCTCGAAGGGGAGACCCAGTACTTC. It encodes CASSFLEGETQYF.

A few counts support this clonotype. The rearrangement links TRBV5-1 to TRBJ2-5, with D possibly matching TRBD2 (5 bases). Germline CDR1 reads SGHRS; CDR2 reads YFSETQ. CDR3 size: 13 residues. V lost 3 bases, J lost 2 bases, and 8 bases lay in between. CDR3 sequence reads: CASSSGKQETQYF. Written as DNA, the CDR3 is TGCGCCAGCAGCTCCGGGAAGCAAGAGACCCAGTACTTC.

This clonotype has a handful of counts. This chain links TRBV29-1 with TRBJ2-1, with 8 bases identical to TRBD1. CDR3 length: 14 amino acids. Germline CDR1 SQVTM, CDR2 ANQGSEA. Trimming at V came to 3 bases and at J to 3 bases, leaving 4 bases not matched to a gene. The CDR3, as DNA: TGCAGCGTTGAGGGGACAGGAGACTACAATGAGCAGTTCTTC. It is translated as CSVEGTGDYNEQFF.

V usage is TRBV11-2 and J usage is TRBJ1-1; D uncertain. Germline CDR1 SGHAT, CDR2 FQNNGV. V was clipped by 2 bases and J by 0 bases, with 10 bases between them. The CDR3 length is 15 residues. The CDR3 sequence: CASSLRAAMNTEAFF. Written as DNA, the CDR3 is TGTGCCAGCAGCTTACGTGCGGCAATGAACACTGAAGCTTTCTTT.

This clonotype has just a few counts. The DNA for the CDR3 is TGTGCCAGCAGTACTCGTCCCCTCTACGAGCAGTACTTC. Protein product: CASSTRPLYEQYF. The genes are TRBV27 and TRBJ2-7; D is uncertain. Germline CDR1 and CDR2: MNHEY and SMNVEV (reference sequence). V lost 5 bases and J lost 3, with 11 bases in between. The CDR3 covers 13 residues.

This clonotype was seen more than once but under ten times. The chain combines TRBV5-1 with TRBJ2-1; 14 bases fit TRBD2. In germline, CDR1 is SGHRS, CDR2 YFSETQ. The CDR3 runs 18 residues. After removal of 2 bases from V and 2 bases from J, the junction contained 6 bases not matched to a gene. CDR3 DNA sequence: TGCGCCAGCAGCTTTGGGACTAGCGGGAGAGACCCCTACAATGAGCAGTTCTTC. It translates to CASSFGTSGRDPYNEQFF.

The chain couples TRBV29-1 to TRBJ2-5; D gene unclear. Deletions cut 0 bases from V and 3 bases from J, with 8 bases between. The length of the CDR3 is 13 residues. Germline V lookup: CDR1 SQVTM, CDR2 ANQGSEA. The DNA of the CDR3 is TGCAGCGTTGAAGAGGGAAACAAAGAGACCCAGTACTTC. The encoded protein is CSVEEGNKETQYF.

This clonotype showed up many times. The CDR3 region is CATSEGHGSYGYTF. CDR3 bases: TGTGCCACCAGTGAGGGACACGGATCCTATGGCTACACCTTC. This chain links TRBV24-1 with TRBJ1-2; D perhaps matches TRBD1 (6 bases). Germline V gene lookup returns CDR1 KGHDR and CDR2 SFDVKD. This CDR3 region has 14 residues. V shed 4 bases and J shed 4 bases, with 12 bases lying between them.

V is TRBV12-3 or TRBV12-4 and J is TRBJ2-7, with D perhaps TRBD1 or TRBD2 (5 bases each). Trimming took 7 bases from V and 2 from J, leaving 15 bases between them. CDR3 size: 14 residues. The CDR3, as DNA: TGTGCCAGCACCCTCGGGACGGCGGCCTACGAGCAGTACTTC. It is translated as CASTLGTAAYEQYF.

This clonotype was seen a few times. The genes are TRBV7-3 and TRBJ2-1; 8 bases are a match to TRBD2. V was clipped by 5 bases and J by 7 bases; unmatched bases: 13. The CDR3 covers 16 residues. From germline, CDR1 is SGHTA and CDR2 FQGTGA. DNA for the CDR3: TGTGCCAGCAGCCCCCAGGCAGGAGCGGGAGTTAATGAGCAGTTCTTC. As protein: CASSPQAGAGVNEQFF.

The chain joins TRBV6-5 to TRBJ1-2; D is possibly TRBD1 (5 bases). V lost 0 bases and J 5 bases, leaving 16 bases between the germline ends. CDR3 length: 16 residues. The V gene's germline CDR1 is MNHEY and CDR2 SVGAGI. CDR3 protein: CASSYSRKGWGYGYTF. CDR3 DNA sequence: TGTGCCAGCAGTTACTCGAGAAAGGGCTGGGGGTATGGCTACACCTTC.

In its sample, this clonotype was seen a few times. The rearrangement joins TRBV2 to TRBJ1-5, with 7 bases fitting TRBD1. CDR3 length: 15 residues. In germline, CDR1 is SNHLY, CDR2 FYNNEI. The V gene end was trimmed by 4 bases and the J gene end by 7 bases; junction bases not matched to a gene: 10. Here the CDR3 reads CASSVSGLGGQPQHF. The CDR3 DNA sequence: TGTGCCAGCAGTGTTTCAGGATTAGGGGGCCAGCCCCAGCATTTT. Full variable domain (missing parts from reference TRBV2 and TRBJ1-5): EPEVTQTPSHQVTQMGQEVILRCVPISNHLYFYWYRQILGQKVEFLVSFYNNEISEKSEIFDDQFSVERPDGSNFTLKIRSTKLEDSAMYFCASSVSGLGGQPQHFGDGTRLSIL.

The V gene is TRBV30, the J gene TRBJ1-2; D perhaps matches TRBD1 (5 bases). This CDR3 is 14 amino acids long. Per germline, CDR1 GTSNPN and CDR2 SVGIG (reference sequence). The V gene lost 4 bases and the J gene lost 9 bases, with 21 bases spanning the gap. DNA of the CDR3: TGTGCCTGGAACCGGGACCTAGGCGGGCCCCGCTACACCTTC. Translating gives CAWNRDLGGPRYTF.